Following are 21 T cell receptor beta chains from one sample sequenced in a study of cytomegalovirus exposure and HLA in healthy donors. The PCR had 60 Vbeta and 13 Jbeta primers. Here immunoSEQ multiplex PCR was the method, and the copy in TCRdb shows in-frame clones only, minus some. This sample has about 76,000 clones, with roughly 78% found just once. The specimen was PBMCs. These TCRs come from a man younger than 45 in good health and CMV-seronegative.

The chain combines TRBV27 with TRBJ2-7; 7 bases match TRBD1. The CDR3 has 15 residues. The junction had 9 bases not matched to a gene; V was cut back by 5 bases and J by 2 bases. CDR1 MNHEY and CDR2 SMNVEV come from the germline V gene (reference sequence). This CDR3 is CASSKTRDRAYEQYF. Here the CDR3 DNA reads TGTGCCAGCAGTAAAACCCGGGACAGAGCCTACGAGCAGTACTTC.

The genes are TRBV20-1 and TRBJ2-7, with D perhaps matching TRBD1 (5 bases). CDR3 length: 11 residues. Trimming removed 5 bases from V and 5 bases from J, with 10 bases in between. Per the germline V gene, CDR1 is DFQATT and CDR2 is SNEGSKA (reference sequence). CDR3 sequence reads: CSAVQGNEQYF. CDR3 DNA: TGCAGTGCTGTGCAGGGAAACGAGCAGTACTTC.

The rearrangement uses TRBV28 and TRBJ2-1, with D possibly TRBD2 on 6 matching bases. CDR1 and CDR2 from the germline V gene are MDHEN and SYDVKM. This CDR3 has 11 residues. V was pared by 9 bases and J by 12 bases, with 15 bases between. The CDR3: CASTSYGGQFF. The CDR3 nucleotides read TGTGCCAGTACTTCGTACGGGGGGCAGTTCTTC.

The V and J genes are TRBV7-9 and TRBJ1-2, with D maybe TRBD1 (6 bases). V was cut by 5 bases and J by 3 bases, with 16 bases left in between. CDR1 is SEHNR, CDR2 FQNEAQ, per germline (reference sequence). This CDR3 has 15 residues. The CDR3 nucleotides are TGTGCCAGCAGCCCCACAGGGTCGTGGGACTATGGCTACACCTTC. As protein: CASSPTGSWDYGYTF.

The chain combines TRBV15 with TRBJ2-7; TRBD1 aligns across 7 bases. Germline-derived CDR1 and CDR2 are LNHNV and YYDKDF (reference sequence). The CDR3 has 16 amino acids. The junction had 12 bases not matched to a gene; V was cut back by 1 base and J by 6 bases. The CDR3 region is CATSRVGGTARGEQYF. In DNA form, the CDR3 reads TGTGCCACCAGCAGAGTAGGTGGGACAGCAAGGGGCGAGCAGTACTTC. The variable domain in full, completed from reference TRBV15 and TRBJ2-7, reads DAMVIQNPRYQVTQFGKPVTLSCSQTLNHNVMYWYQQKSSQAPKLLFHYYDKDFNNEADTPDNFQSRRPNTSFCFLDIRSPGLGDTAMYLCATSRVGGTARGEQYFGPGTRLTVT.

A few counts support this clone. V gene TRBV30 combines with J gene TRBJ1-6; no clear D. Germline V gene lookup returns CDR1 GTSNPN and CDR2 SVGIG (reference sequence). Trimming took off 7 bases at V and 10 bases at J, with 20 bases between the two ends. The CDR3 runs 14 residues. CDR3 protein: CALRQGNRNSPLHF. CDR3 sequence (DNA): TGTGCCTTACGACAAGGCAATCGTAACTCACCCCTCCACTTT.

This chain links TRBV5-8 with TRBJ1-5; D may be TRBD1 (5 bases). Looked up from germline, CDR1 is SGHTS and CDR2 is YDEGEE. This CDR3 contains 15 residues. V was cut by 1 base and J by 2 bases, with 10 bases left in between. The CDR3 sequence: CASSLIGAGNQPQHF. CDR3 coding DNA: TGTGCCAGCAGCTTGATTGGGGCGGGCAATCAGCCCCAGCATTTT.

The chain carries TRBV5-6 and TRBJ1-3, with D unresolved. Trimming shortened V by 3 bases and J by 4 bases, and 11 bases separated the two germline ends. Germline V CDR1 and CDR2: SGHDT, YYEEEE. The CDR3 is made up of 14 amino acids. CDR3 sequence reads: CASSSPVSGNTIYF. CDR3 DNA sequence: TGTGCCAGCAGCTCCCCGGTCTCAGGAAACACCATATATTTT.

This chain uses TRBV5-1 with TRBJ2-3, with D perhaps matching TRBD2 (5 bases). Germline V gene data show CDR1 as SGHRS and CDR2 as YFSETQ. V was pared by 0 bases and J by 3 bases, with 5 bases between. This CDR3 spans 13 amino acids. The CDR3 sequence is CASSLGGTDTQYF. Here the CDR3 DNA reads TGCGCCAGCAGCTTGGGCGGGACAGATACGCAGTATTTT.

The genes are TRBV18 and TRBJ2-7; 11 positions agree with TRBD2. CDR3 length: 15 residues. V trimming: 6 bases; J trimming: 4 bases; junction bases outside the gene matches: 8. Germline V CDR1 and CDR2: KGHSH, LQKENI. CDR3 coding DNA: TGTGCCAGCTCTCTTAGCGGGGGGGCCAGGTACGAGCAGTACTTC. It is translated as CASSLSGGARYEQYF.

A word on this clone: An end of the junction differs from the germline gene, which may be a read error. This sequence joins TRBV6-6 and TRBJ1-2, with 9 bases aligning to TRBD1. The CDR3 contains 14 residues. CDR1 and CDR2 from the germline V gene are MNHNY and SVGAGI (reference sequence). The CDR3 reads CASSATGGGNGYPF. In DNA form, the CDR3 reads TGTGCCAGCAGTGCGACAGGGGGAGGAAATGGCTACCCCTTC.

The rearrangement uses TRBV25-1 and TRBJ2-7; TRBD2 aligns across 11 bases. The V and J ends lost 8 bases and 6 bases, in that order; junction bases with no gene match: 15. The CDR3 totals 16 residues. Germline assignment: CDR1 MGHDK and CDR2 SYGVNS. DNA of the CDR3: TGTGCCAGCCTTCCCGCCGGGACTAGCGGCAATGGCGAGCAGTACTTC. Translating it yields CASLPAGTSGNGEQYF.

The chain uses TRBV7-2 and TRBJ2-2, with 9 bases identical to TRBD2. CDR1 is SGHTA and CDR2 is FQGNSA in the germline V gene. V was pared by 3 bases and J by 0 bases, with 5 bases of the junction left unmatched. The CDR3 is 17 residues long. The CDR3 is CASSLEAGGTNTGELFF. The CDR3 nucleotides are TGTGCCAGCAGCTTGGAAGCGGGGGGCACGAACACCGGGGAGCTGTTTTTT.

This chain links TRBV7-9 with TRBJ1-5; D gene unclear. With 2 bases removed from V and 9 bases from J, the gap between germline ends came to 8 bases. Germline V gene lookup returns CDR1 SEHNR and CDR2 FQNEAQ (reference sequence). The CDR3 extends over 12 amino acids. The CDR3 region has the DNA TGTGCCAGCAGCTTACCGGGGTCGCCCCAGCATTTT. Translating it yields CASSLPGSPQHF.

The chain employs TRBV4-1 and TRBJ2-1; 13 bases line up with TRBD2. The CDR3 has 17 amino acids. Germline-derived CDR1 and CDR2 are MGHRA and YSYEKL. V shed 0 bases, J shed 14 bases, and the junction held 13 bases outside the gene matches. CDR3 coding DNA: TGCGCCAGCAGCCAAGATCCATGGACTAGCGGGAGTGGTAGGAAGTTCTTC. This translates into CASSQDPWTSGSGRKFF.

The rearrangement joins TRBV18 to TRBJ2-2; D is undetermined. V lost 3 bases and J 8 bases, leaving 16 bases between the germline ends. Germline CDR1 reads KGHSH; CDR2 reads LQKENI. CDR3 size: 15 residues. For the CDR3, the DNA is TGTGCCAGCTCACCGTCTAGGAATTTGATGGGGGAGCTGTTTTTT. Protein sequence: CASSPSRNLMGELFF. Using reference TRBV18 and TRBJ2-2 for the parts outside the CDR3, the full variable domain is NAGVMQNPRHLVRRRGQEARLRCSPMKGHSHVYWYRQLPEEGLKFMVYLQKENIIDESGMPKERFSAEFPKEGPSILRIQQVVRGDSAAYFCASSPSRNLMGELFFGEGSRLTVL.

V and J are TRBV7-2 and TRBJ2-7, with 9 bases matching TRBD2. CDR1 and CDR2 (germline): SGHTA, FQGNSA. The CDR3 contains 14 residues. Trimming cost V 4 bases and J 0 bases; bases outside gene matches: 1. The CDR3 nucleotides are TGTGCCAGCAGCTCTAGCGGGAACTCCTACGAGCAGTACTTC. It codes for CASSSSGNSYEQYF.

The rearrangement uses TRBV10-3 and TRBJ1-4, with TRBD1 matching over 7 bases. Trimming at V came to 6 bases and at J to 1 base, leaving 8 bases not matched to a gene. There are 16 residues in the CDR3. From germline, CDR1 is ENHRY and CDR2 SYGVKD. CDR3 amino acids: CAISKGQAGTNEKLFF. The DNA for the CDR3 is TGTGCCATCAGCAAAGGACAGGCTGGAACTAATGAAAAACTGTTTTTT.

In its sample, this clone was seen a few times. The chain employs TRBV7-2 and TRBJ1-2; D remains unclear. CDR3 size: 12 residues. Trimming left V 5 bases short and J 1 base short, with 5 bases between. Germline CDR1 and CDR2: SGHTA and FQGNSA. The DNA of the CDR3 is TGTGCCAGCAGCCAGCGTAACTATGGCTACACCTTC. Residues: CASSQRNYGYTF.

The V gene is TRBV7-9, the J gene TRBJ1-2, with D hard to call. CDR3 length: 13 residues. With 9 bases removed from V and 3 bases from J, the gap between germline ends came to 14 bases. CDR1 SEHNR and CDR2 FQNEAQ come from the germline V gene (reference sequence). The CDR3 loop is CASMEGRDYGYTF. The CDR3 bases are TGTGCCAGTATGGAGGGCCGGGACTATGGCTACACCTTC.

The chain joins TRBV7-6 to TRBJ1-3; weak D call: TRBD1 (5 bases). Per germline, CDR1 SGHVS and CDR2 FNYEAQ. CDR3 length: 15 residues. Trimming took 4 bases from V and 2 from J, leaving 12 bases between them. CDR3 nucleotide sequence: TGTGCCAGCAGCTGGGAGGGGACGGCTGGAAACACCATATATTTT. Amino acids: CASSWEGTAGNTIYF.